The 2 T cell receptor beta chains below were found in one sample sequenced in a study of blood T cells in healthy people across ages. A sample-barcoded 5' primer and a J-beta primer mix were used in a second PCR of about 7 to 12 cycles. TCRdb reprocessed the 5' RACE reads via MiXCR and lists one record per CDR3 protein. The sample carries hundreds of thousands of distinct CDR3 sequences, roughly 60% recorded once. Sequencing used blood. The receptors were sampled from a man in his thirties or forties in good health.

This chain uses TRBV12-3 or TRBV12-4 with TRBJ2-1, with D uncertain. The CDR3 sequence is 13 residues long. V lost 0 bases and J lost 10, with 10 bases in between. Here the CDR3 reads CASSLAWTGEQFF. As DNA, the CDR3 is TGTGCCAGCAGTTTAGCCTGGACCGGCGAGCAGTTCTTC.

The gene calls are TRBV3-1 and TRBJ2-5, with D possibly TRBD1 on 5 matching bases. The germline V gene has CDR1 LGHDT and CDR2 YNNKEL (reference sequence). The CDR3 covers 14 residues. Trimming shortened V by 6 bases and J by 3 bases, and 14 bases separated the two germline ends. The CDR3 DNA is TGTGCCAGCAGTCGCTCAGGGATCGAAGAGACCCAGTACTTC. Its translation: CASSRSGIEETQYF.